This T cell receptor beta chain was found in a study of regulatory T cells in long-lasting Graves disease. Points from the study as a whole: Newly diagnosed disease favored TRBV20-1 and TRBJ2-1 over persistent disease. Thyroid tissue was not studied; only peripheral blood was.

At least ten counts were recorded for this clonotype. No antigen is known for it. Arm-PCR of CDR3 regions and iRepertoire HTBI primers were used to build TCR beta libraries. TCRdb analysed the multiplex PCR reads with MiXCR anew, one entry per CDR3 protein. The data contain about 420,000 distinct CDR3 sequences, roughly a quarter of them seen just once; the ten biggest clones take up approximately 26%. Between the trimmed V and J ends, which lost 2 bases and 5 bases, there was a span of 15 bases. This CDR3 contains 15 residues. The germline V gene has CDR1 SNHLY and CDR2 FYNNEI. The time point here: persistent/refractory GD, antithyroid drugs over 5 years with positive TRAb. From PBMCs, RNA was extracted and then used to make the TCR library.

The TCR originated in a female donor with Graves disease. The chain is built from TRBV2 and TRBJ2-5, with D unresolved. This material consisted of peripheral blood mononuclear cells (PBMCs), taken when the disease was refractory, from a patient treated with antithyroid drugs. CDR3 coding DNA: TGTGCCAGCAGTGAACTGACTCTAAGCCAGGAGACCCAGTACTTC. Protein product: CASSELTLSQETQYF. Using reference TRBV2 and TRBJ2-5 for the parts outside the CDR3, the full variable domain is EPEVTQTPSHQVTQMGQEVILRCVPISNHLYFYWYRQILGQKVEFLVSFYNNEISEKSEIFDDQFSVERPDGSNFTLKIRSTKLEDSAMYFCASSELTLSQETQYFGPGTRLLVL.